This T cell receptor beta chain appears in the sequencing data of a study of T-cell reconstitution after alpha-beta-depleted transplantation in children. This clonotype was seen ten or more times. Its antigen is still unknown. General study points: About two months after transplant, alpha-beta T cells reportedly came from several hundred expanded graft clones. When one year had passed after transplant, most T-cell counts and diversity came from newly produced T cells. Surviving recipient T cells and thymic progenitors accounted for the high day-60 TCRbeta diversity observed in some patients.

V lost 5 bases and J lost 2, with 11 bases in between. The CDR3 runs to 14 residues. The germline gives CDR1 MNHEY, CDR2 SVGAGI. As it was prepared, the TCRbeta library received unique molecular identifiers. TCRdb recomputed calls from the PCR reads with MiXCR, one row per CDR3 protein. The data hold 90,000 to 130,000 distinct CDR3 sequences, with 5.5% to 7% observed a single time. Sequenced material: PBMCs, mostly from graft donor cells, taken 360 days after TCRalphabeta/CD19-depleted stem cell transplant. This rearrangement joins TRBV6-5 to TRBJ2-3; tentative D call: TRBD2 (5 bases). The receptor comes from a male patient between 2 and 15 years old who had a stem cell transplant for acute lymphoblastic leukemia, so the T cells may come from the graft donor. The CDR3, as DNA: TGTGCCAGCAGTCCCGGACTCTTCACAGATACGCAGTATTTT. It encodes CASSPGLFTDTQYF.